Following are 31 T cell receptor beta chains from one sample sequenced in a study of breast tumors, draining lymph nodes, adjacent tissues (dated by TCRdb to 2016 to 2017). The library was generated by multiplex PCR. TCRdb lists the instrument as Illumina HiSeq 2000. TCRdb reprocessed the public reads (quality trimming at Q25 with fastp, clone calling with MiXCR) and kept in-frame beta chains. Every entry covers one CDR3 protein and lists the most common genes and DNA from its rows. This sample has approximately 170,000 distinct CDR3 sequences in its table, and 33% of those were observed once. Roughly 4.3% of the sample lies in the top ten. The lymph node samples were taken from the axillary draining lymph nodes of breast cancer patients. The sequenced sample consisted of axillary lymph node tissue. Source of these receptors: a female donor with breast cancer. Some clones in this sample may be carry-over from other donors' samples.

The chain recombines TRBV6-5 with TRBJ1-3, with a tentative D call TRBD1 (6 bases). Germline V gene lookup returns CDR1 MNHEY and CDR2 SVGAGI. The CDR3 is made up of 15 amino acids. V was shortened by 6 bases and J by 4 bases, with 16 bases between the two germline ends. The CDR3 reads CASSPRGGSGNTIYF. The CDR3 DNA reads TGTGCCAGCAGCCCAAGGGGGGGTTCAGGAAACACCATATATTTT.

The chain uses TRBV3-2 and TRBJ2-7; the D call TRBD1 from the table was never checked on the DNA. TRBV3-2 counts as a pseudogene. The CDR3 is 16 residues long. CDR3 in amino acids: CASSQGETGATYEQYF. CDR3 coding DNA: TGTGCCAGCAGCCAAGGGGAAACGGGTGCGACCTACGAGCAGTACTTC.

This clonotype occurred many times. This rearrangement joins TRBV24-1 to TRBJ2-3; tentatively, D is TRBD2 (6 bases). The CDR3 length is 15 residues. Germline V gives CDR1 KGHDR, CDR2 SFDVKD. Trimming removed 11 bases at V and 1 base at J, with 18 bases between. The DNA of the CDR3 is TGTGCCAGTTCCGCCAGGGACTTACGCACAGATACGCAGTATTTT. Translated, it gives CASSARDLRTDTQYF.

This clonotype was counted many times. The gene calls are TRBV29-1 and TRBJ1-4; D not certain. V gave up 6 bases and J gave up 0 bases, with 11 bases separating them. Germline V gene data show CDR1 as SQVTM and CDR2 as ANQGSEA. The CDR3 runs 14 residues. DNA of the CDR3: TGCAGCGTCGCTTCCGGGGCAACTAATGAAAAACTGTTTTTT. This codes for CSVASGATNEKLFF. The entire variable domain, with the rest obtained from reference TRBV29-1 and TRBJ1-4, is as follows: SAVISQKPSRDICQRGTSLTIQCQVDSQVTMMFWYRQQPGQSLTLIATANQGSEATYESGFVIDKFPISRPNLTFSTLTVSNMSPEDSSIYLCSVASGATNEKLFFGSGTQLSVL.

This clonotype was seen repeatedly, ten times or more. The rearrangement links TRBV3-1 to TRBJ1-6; D is unresolved. In germline, CDR1 is LGHDT, CDR2 YNNKEL (reference sequence). CDR3 length equals 12 residues. V lost 3 bases to trimming and J lost 4 bases, with 1 base between them. CDR3 sequence (DNA): TGTGCCAGCAGCCATTATAATTCACCCCTCCACTTT. This sequence encodes CASSHYNSPLHF.

This clonotype is medium-sized (0.01 to 0.1%) by share. Written as DNA, the CDR3 is TGCAGTGCTAGTAGGGGGCGCAGTCAGCCCCAGCATTTT. It encodes CSASRGRSQPQHF. The chain joins TRBV20-1 to TRBJ1-5, with 7 nucleotides matching TRBD1. This CDR3 is built from 13 residues. Losses at the gene ends were 3 bases for V and 6 bases for J; bases not matched to a gene: 5. The V gene's germline CDR1 is DFQATT and CDR2 SNEGSKA (reference sequence).

This clonotype was counted a few times. The V gene is TRBV6-5, the J gene TRBJ1-1; D unclear. CDR1 is MNHEY and CDR2 is SVGAGI in the germline V gene. This CDR3 spans 15 amino acids. Trimming removed 6 bases from V and 5 bases from J, with 19 bases in between. The CDR3 coding sequence is TGTGCCAGCAGAGCACAAGAGGCATCGGGGACTGAAGCTTTCTTT. This codes for CASRAQEASGTEAFF.

Details on this clonotype: A much larger clone sits a single nucleotide away, making a read error possible. This sequence joins TRBV6-6 and TRBJ2-7; 8 bases match TRBD1. V trimming: 10 bases; J trimming: 5 bases; junction bases outside the gene matches: 13. CDR3 length equals 14 residues. The germline gives CDR1 MNHNY, CDR2 SVGAGI (reference sequence). DNA for the CDR3: TGTGCCACCTTGCACTCCGGACAGGGAAACGAGCAGTACTTC. This translates into CATLHSGQGNEQYF.

The CDR3 protein is CASSTRDWGSTDTQYF. CDR3 DNA sequence: TGTGCCAGCAGCACCCGAGACTGGGGTAGCACAGATACGCAGTATTTT. The rearrangement links TRBV7-9 to TRBJ2-3; D uncertain. The germline V and J ends were trimmed by 5 bases and 0 bases, with 15 bases remaining between them. The CDR3 loop spans 16 amino acids. Germline CDR1 SEHNR, CDR2 FQNEAQ (reference sequence).

In its sample, this clonotype was seen a few times. Possible read error: a much larger clone is one base away. Because the CDR3 is missing its conserved closing phenylalanine or tryptophan, this is likely a read error. This sequence joins TRBV12-3 or TRBV12-4 and TRBJ1-5; no reliable D call. V was clipped by 5 bases and J by 6 bases, with 11 bases between them. The CDR3 is 13 residues long. The CDR3 sequence: CASSPKPGQPQHS. The CDR3 nucleotides read TGTGCCAGCAGTCCGAAGCCAGGTCAGCCCCAGCATTCT.

This clonotype showed up many times. The chain couples TRBV2 to TRBJ1-6; 10 bases fit TRBD1. The V segment lost 0 bases and the J segment 9 bases; nucleotides outside the gene matches: 2. There are 15 residues in the CDR3. From germline, CDR1 is SNHLY and CDR2 FYNNEI. CDR3 in DNA: TGTGCCAGCAGTGAAGCGACAGGGGGCCTTTCACCCCTCCACTTT. Translating gives CASSEATGGLSPLHF.

This chain joins TRBV29-1 and TRBJ1-3, with no clear D. CDR3 length: 14 residues. The V end lost 8 bases, the J end lost 0 bases, and 14 bases lay between the germline ends. Germline V gene sequence: CDR1 SQVTM, CDR2 ANQGSEA. CDR3 protein: CSSYSYSSGNTIYF. CDR3 nucleotide sequence: TGCAGCAGTTACTCGTACAGCTCTGGAAACACCATATATTTT.

This clonotype was counted at least ten times. This CDR3 is CSVEDRGRSSGNTIYF. The DNA of the CDR3 is TGCAGCGTTGAAGATCGGGGGCGCAGCTCTGGAAACACCATATATTTT. V and J are TRBV29-1 and TRBJ1-3; a weak D match, TRBD1 (6 bases). Per germline, CDR1 SQVTM and CDR2 ANQGSEA. The germline V and J ends were trimmed by 0 bases and 0 bases, with 12 bases remaining between them. The CDR3 totals 16 residues.

In its sample, this clonotype was seen many times. V usage is TRBV7-2 and J usage is TRBJ2-3; 7 bases fit TRBD2. CDR1 SGHTA and CDR2 FQGNSA come from the germline V gene. Trimming removed 3 bases from V and 2 bases from J; junction bases left unmatched: 5. The CDR3 totals 15 residues. CDR3 sequence reads: CASSLGGRNTDTQYF. CDR3 bases: TGTGCCAGCAGCTTGGGGGGGAGAAACACAGATACGCAGTATTTT.

This clonotype showed up many times. This rearrangement joins TRBV7-2 to TRBJ2-1; no firm D call. The germline V gene has CDR1 SGHTA and CDR2 FQGNSA. CDR3 length: 16 residues. V was cut by 1 base and J by 2 bases, with 12 bases left in between. The CDR3 reads CASSLEAQATYNEQFF. CDR3 bases: TGTGCCAGCAGCTTAGAGGCGCAGGCAACCTACAATGAGCAGTTCTTC.

This clonotype was recorded once. V gene TRBV27 combines with J gene TRBJ2-3; tentatively, D is TRBD1 (5 bases). The CDR3 has 14 residues. Between the trimmed V and J ends, which lost 6 bases and 0 bases, there was a span of 10 bases. CDR1 is MNHEY, CDR2 SMNVEV, per germline (reference sequence). Written as DNA, the CDR3 is TGTGCCAGCAGCCGACAGACTAGCACAGATACGCAGTATTTT. Translation gives CASSRQTSTDTQYF.

This clonotype was detected many times. The V gene is TRBV20-1, the J gene TRBJ1-3, with D hard to call. V shed 7 bases and J shed 2 bases, with 9 bases lying between them. Germline assignment: CDR1 DFQATT and CDR2 SNEGSKA (reference sequence). The CDR3 contains 12 residues. The CDR3: CSGKGPGNTIYF. CDR3 DNA sequence: TGCAGTGGGAAGGGCCCTGGAAACACCATATATTTT.

The gene calls are TRBV6-1 and TRBJ2-7; 10 bases map to TRBD1. This CDR3 region has 15 residues. Germline loops: CDR1 MNHNS, CDR2 SASEGT. J was trimmed by 7 bases and V by 2 bases; bases with no gene match: 8. As DNA, the CDR3 is TGTGCCAGCAGTGAACTTTGGGACAGGGGTGGAGAGCAGTACTTC. It is translated as CASSELWDRGGEQYF.

This clonotype was seen repeatedly, ten times or more. The chain couples TRBV18 to TRBJ1-4; maybe TRBD1 (6 bases). Germline CDR1 and CDR2: KGHSH and LQKENI. V lost 5 bases, J lost 7 bases, and 14 bases lay in between. The CDR3 totals 14 residues. The CDR3, as DNA: TGTGCCAGCTCAGGTCCGGGACACCCTGAAAAACTGTTTTTT. Translation: CASSGPGHPEKLFF.

This clonotype showed up many times. The chain carries TRBV4-2 and TRBJ1-2, with D unclear. The CDR3 runs 18 residues. Germline loops: CDR1 LGHNA, CDR2 YNFKEQ. With 0 bases removed from V and 3 bases from J, the gap between germline ends came to 20 bases. The CDR3 DNA reads as TGTGCCAGCAGCCAAGAAATGACCGGGATCCTGGGATACTATGGCTACACCTTC. Residues: CASSQEMTGILGYYGYTF.

The J gene is TRBJ2-3, the V gene TRBV6-2 or TRBV6-3, with 9 nucleotides matching TRBD1. In germline, CDR1 is MNHEY, CDR2 SVGEGT. The ends lost 1 base at V and 0 bases at J; junction bases unmatched: 11. The CDR3 is 19 amino acids. CDR3 DNA: TGTGCCAGCAGTTACTTGTCATCCGGGACAGGGCTTAGCACAGATACGCAGTATTTT. Protein: CASSYLSSGTGLSTDTQYF.

This clonotype was observed at least ten times. V usage is TRBV20-1 and J usage is TRBJ1-6, with D maybe TRBD1 (5 bases). The CDR3 is 18 amino acids. Germline V CDR1 and CDR2: DFQATT, SNEGSKA (reference sequence). Trimming removed 3 bases from V and 7 bases from J, with 25 bases in between. In DNA form, the CDR3 reads TGCAGTGCTAGGTCACCGATTGACAGTAGGGCTCGGAATTCACCCCTCCACTTT. It translates to CSARSPIDSRARNSPLHF.

This clonotype appeared a few times. The rearrangement links TRBV20-1 to TRBJ2-5; D ambiguous. The CDR3 sequence is 16 residues long. Trimming took 4 bases from V and 1 from J, leaving 19 bases between them. Germline-derived CDR1 and CDR2 are DFQATT and SNEGSKA (reference sequence). CDR3 coding DNA: TGCAGTGCTACCTCTACGGAAGAATCGTCCCAAGAGACCCAGTACTTC. It translates to CSATSTEESSQETQYF.

To note about this clonotype: This may arise from a read error, as a much more abundant clone is one base away. The CDR3 reads CASSQAFPPGLASNEQFF. The DNA for the CDR3 is TGTGCCAGCAGCCAAGCCTTTCCCCCGGGACTAGCAAGTAATGAGCAGTTCTTC. The chain has TRBV9 and TRBJ2-1; 9 bases fit TRBD2. Germline V CDR1 and CDR2: SGDLS, YYNGEE. CDR3 length: 18 residues. Trimming cost V 4 bases and J 7 bases; bases outside gene matches: 18.

This clonotype showed up just a few times. The chain links TRBV15 to TRBJ2-5; the match to TRBD2 covers 7 bases. Germline V gene lookup returns CDR1 LNHNV and CDR2 YYDKDF (reference sequence). With 3 bases clipped from V and 4 bases from J, the junction kept 11 bases outside the gene matches. The CDR3 spans 16 residues. CDR3 amino acids: CATSSPSRASGETQYF. The CDR3 nucleotides read TGTGCCACCAGCAGCCCTTCGCGGGCTAGCGGAGAGACCCAGTACTTC.

About this clonotype itself: A much larger clonotype is one base distant, so this may be a read error. This chain connects TRBV30 to TRBJ2-5, with 7 positions matching TRBD2. The trim removed 0 bases at V and 5 bases at J, leaving 9 bases unmatched. The CDR3 is 15 amino acids. The germline gives CDR1 GTSNPN, CDR2 SVGIG (reference sequence). This chain's CDR3 is CAWSVSRDYYETQYF. The CDR3 DNA reads as TGTGCCTGGAGTGTATCCAGGGACTATTACGAGACCCAGTACTTC.

V usage is TRBV7-3 and J usage is TRBJ2-2, with 10 bases matching TRBD2. The CDR3 length is 21 residues. J gave up 0 bases and V 5 bases, and 18 bases lay outside the gene matches. Germline-derived CDR1 and CDR2 are SGHTA and FQGTGA. CDR3 bases: TGTGCCAGCAGCCCCAGACTAGCGGGTCCCCAGGGCTGTGCGAACACCGGGGAGCTGTTTTTT. This translates into CASSPRLAGPQGCANTGELFF.

The sample holds one count of this clonotype. The conserved closing phenylalanine or tryptophan is absent in this CDR3, likely reflecting a read error. V is TRBV9 and J is TRBJ2-7, with 7 bases identical to TRBD2. The germline gives CDR1 SGDLS, CDR2 YYNGEE. The ends lost 2 bases at V and 7 bases at J; junction bases unmatched: 6. The CDR3 spans 13 residues. CDR3 coding DNA: TGTGCCAGCAGCGTGAGTGGGGGGGGTGAGCAGTACTCC. Translating it yields CASSVSGGGEQYS.

This clonotype was seen repeatedly, ten times or more. The chain is built from TRBV6-5 and TRBJ2-7; the D is unclear. V gave up 0 bases and J gave up 3 bases, with 12 bases separating them. From germline, CDR1 is MNHEY and CDR2 SVGAGI. The CDR3 consists of 15 residues. The CDR3 protein is CASSYSGSRLYEQYF. The CDR3 region has the DNA TGTGCCAGCAGTTACTCGGGCAGCCGACTCTACGAGCAGTACTTC.

This chain uses TRBV6-5 with TRBJ2-1, with D unresolved. The germline CDR1 and CDR2 sequences are MNHEY and SVGAGI. The germline V and J ends were trimmed by 2 bases and 0 bases, with 8 bases remaining between them. This CDR3 has 15 residues. The CDR3 loop reads CASSYVASSYNEQFF. CDR3 DNA sequence: TGTGCCAGCAGTTACGTGGCTTCCTCCTACAATGAGCAGTTCTTC.

This clonotype showed up many times. The chain combines TRBV20-1 with TRBJ2-1, with TRBD2 matching 15 bases. The CDR3 has 16 amino acids. Trimming at V came to 5 bases and at J to 8 bases, leaving 10 bases not matched to a gene. Germline CDR1 DFQATT, CDR2 SNEGSKA (reference sequence). The chain's CDR3 is CSASGLAGGLIDEQFF. The CDR3 DNA is TGCAGTGCTTCCGGACTAGCGGGAGGGCTTATAGATGAGCAGTTCTTC.